The sequence of this TCR beta chain was determined in a study of CD8 T cells in Susac syndrome. The CDR3 has 16 residues. Germline CDR1 reads SGDLS; CDR2 reads YYNGEE. J gave up 3 bases and V 3 bases, and 7 bases lay outside the gene matches. Random hexamers were used to reverse transcribe 0.5 to 1 ug of RNA. Each CDR3 protein is one row after TCRdb ran MiXCR on the immunoSEQ multiplex PCR reads. The sample consists of about 110,000 distinct CDR3 sequences, roughly 94% of them appearing once. V and J are TRBV9 and TRBJ2-1; 9 nucleotides align to TRBD1. This TCR was sampled from a human donor with Susac syndrome. Sequenced sample: CD8+ T cells from PBMCs. CDR3 sequence reads: CASSASGTGIYNEQFF. The CDR3 bases are TGTGCCAGCAGCGCATCCGGGACAGGGATCTACAATGAGCAGTTCTTC.